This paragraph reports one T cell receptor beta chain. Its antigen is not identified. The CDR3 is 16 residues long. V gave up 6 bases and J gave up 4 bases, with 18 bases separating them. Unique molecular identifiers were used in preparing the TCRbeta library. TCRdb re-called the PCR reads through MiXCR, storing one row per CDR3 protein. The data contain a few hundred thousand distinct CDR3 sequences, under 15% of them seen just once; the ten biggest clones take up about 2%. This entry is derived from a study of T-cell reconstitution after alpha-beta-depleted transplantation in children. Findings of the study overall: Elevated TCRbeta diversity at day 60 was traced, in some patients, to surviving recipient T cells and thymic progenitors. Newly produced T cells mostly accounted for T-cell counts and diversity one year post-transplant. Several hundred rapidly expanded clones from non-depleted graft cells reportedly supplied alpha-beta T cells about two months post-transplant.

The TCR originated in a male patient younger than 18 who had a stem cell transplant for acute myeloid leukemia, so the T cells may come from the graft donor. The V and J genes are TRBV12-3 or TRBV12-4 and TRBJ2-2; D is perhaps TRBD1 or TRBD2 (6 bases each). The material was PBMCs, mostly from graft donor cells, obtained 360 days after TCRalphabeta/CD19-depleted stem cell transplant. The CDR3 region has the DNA TGTGCCAGCAGGGGAAAGGGGGTCGGGAGCACCGGGGAGCTGTTTTTT. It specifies CASRGKGVGSTGELFF.